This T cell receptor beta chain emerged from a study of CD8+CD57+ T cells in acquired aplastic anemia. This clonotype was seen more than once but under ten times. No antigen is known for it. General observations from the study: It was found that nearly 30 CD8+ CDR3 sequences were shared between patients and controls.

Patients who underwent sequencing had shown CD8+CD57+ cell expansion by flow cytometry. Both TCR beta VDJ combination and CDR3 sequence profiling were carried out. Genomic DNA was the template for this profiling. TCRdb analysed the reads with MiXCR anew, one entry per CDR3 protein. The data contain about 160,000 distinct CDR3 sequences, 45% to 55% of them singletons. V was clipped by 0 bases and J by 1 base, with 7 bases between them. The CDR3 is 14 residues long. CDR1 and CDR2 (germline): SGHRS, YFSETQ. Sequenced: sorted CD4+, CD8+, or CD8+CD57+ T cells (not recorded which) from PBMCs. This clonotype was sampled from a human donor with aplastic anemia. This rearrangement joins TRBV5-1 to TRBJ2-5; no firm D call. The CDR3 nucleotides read TGCGCCAGCAGCTTGGAAGTGGGCCAAGAGACCCAGTACTTC. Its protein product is CASSLEVGQETQYF.